These 2 T cell receptor beta chains came from one sample sequenced in a study of vaccination and CD4 T cells after COVID-19. The assay that was used to sequence DNA from cultured CD4+ T cells was the Oncomine TCR Beta short-read assay. TCRdb independently ran MiXCR on the PCR reads; one entry per CDR3 protein. The table records about 9,000 distinct CDR3 sequences, around 50% of them present only once. Treatment meaning: roughly 11-day PBMC culture with coronavirus spike peptide pools or control peptides (ViraFEST assay). No antigen has been identified for these receptors. Specimen: CD4+ T cells from blood, cultured in vitro. These receptor sequences come from a human donor who had recovered from COVID-19.

This clonotype was seen more than once but under ten times. The CDR3 nucleotides read TGTGCCATCGGGGAGGGGGGTCCGACCCAGTACTTC. It is translated as CAIGEGGPTQYF. This rearrangement joins TRBV10-3 to TRBJ2-5, with D tentatively TRBD2 (7 bases). Trimming took 8 bases from V and 7 from J, leaving 14 bases between them. Germline lookup yields CDR1 ENHRY and CDR2 SYGVKD. There are 12 residues in the CDR3.

The rearrangement links TRBV7-9 to TRBJ1-2; D is undetermined. Trimming pared 2 bases from V and 3 bases from J, leaving 10 bases between. The CDR3 has 14 amino acids. The germline CDR1 and CDR2 sequences are SEHNR and FQNEAQ (reference sequence). The DNA for the CDR3 is TGTGCCAGCAGCTTAACCGGGGTTGACTATGGCTACACCTTC. It codes for CASSLTGVDYGYTF.